Below are 28 T cell receptor beta chains sequenced from a single sample in a study of T cells in Graves' hyperthyroidism and ophthalmopathy. RNA transcripts provided the source from which TCR beta CDR3 regions were amplified. TCR CDR3 underwent first-round RT-PCR with the HTBI primer set. Using its own MiXCR run on the multiplex PCR reads, TCRdb lists one record per CDR3 protein. The repertoire has 330,000 or so distinct CDR3 sequences, less than 20% of them found once; the top ten carry about 16%. Source material: blood. The receptor source for this set is a woman aged 40 to 50 with Graves' ophthalmopathy.

This clonotype was seen many times. The chain joins TRBV20-1 to TRBJ1-5, with D maybe TRBD1 (5 bases). CDR3 length: 15 residues. Trimming removed 1 base at V and 3 bases at J, with 13 bases between. Germline assignment: CDR1 DFQATT and CDR2 SNEGSKA (reference sequence). CDR3 nucleotides: TGCAGTGCTAGAGCCCCGGGACGGTTCAATCAGCCCCAGCATTTT. Translating gives CSARAPGRFNQPQHF.

This clonotype was seen at least ten times. The chain has TRBV6-1 and TRBJ2-7; D remains ambiguous. V was pared by 0 bases and J by 6 bases, with 6 bases between. Germline V CDR1 and CDR2: MNHNS, SASEGT. The CDR3 totals 12 residues. CDR3: CASSEALTEQYF. In DNA, the CDR3 is TGTGCCAGCAGTGAAGCGCTTACCGAGCAGTACTTC.

The sample holds many counts of this clonotype. The chain combines TRBV7-8 with TRBJ2-5; 7 bases map to TRBD1. The CDR3 loop spans 15 amino acids. V lost 5 bases to trimming and J lost 2 bases; unmatched junction nucleotides: 8. The germline V gene encodes CDR1 SGHVS and CDR2 FQNEAQ. The chain's CDR3 is CASSQTRDRQETQYF. For the CDR3, the DNA is TGTGCCAGCAGCCAAACCCGGGACAGACAAGAGACCCAGTACTTC.

This clonotype was detected ten times or more. The chain is built from TRBV9 and TRBJ1-3; D is possibly TRBD1 (6 bases). Germline V gene sequence: CDR1 SGDLS, CDR2 YYNGEE. The CDR3 consists of 15 residues. V lost 3 bases to trimming and J lost 4 bases, with 14 bases between them. Here the CDR3 reads CASSAQQGRGNTIYF. The CDR3 DNA reads as TGTGCCAGCAGCGCACAACAGGGTAGGGGAAACACCATATATTTT.

There are many counts of this clonotype. The CDR3 bases are TGTGCCAGCAGCTACACAGGGGGCACTGAAGCTTTCTTT. Translated, it gives CASSYTGGTEAFF. The chain recombines TRBV7-2 with TRBJ1-1; TRBD1 agrees at 8 bases. Trimming cost V 4 bases and J 4 bases; bases outside gene matches: 2. CDR3 length: 13 amino acids. Germline V gene data show CDR1 as SGHTA and CDR2 as FQGNSA. The variable domain in full, with the rest retrieved from reference TRBV7-2 and TRBJ1-1, is GAGVSQSPSNKVTEKGKDVELRCDPISGHTALYWYRQSLGQGLEFLIYFQGNSAPDKSGLPSDRFSAERTGGSVSTLTIQRTQQEDSAVYLCASSYTGGTEAFFGQGTRLTVV.

This clonotype was counted between two and nine times. This chain connects TRBV13 to TRBJ2-7; 11 positions agree with TRBD2. V lost 2 bases to trimming and J lost 6 bases; unmatched junction nucleotides: 9. The CDR3 length is 16 residues. CDR1 and CDR2 (germline): PRHDT, FYEKMQ (reference sequence). The CDR3 region has the DNA TGTGCCAGCAGCTTAACCACTAGCGGGGGCCCCCTCGAGCAGTACTTC. It yields the protein CASSLTTSGGPLEQYF.

The rearrangement uses TRBV18 and TRBJ2-5; TRBD2 matches at 9 bases. This CDR3 has 16 amino acids. V lost 0 bases to trimming and J lost 4 bases; unmatched junction nucleotides: 6. From germline, CDR1 is KGHSH and CDR2 LQKENI. In DNA, the CDR3 is TGTGCCAGCTCACCACCGAGGCGGGAGGGCCCAGAGACCCAGTACTTC. Its protein is CASSPPRREGPETQYF.

This clonotype was detected many times. The V and J genes are TRBV18 and TRBJ1-1, with TRBD1 as a possible D gene (5 bases). The CDR3 loop spans 15 amino acids. In germline, CDR1 is KGHSH, CDR2 LQKENI. Trimming shortened V by 0 bases and J by 6 bases, and 14 bases separated the two germline ends. The CDR3 sequence: CASSPPSRAASEAFF. CDR3 DNA sequence: TGTGCCAGCTCACCACCTTCCAGGGCTGCTTCTGAAGCTTTCTTT.

V usage is TRBV13 and J usage is TRBJ1-1, with 9 positions matching TRBD1. The CDR3 has 15 amino acids. V lost 5 bases, J lost 2 bases, and 6 bases stayed unmatched. The germline gives CDR1 PRHDT, CDR2 FYEKMQ (reference sequence). CDR3 DNA sequence: TGTGCCAGCAGCGACAGGACAGGGGCTAACACTGAAGCTTTCTTT. Its translation is CASSDRTGANTEAFF.

This clonotype was recorded many times. The chain employs TRBV27 and TRBJ1-1, with a tentative D call TRBD1 (6 bases). The germline gives CDR1 MNHEY, CDR2 SMNVEV (reference sequence). The CDR3 covers 14 residues. The germline V and J ends were trimmed by 8 bases and 1 base, with 14 bases remaining between them. In DNA form, the CDR3 reads TGTGCCAGCTACAGGGAGGGGAAGAACACTGAAGCTTTCTTT. Protein sequence: CASYREGKNTEAFF.

This clonotype turned up a few times. J is TRBJ2-5 and V is TRBV27, with 9 positions matching TRBD2. The CDR3 loop spans 14 amino acids. The germline V gene encodes CDR1 MNHEY and CDR2 SMNVEV (reference sequence). The trim removed 6 bases at V and 3 bases at J, leaving 5 bases unmatched. The CDR3 nucleotides read TGTGCCAGCAGCCGCCGACTAGCGGAAGAGACCCAGTACTTC. It yields the protein CASSRRLAEETQYF.

This clonotype came up many times. The chain couples TRBV6-5 to TRBJ2-7, with D possibly matching TRBD2 (5 bases). V shed 2 bases and J shed 7 bases, with 12 bases lying between them. The CDR3 is made up of 13 amino acids. Germline V CDR1 and CDR2: MNHEY, SVGAGI. CDR3 DNA sequence: TGTGCCAGCAGTTACAAAAGAGGGAGTGAGCAGTACTTC. Its translation is CASSYKRGSEQYF.

This clonotype has just a few counts. V usage is TRBV10-1 and J usage is TRBJ2-3; TRBD1 is a possible D gene (6 bases). With 5 bases removed from V and 0 bases from J, the gap between germline ends came to 9 bases. The CDR3 extends over 14 amino acids. The germline V gene encodes CDR1 WNHNN and CDR2 SYGVQD (reference sequence). The CDR3 DNA is TGCGCCAGCAGTTCCAGGGGTAGCACAGATACGCAGTATTTT. Translation: CASSSRGSTDTQYF.

This clonotype appeared many times. The V call is TRBV3-1, the J call TRBJ2-5; D is undetermined. The CDR3 has 14 amino acids. V was cut by 1 base and J by 5 bases, with 11 bases left in between. Germline V gene sequence: CDR1 LGHDT, CDR2 YNNKEL (reference sequence). CDR3: CASSQVYGQETQYF. CDR3 nucleotides: TGTGCCAGCAGCCAAGTATATGGCCAGGAGACCCAGTACTTC.

This clonotype has ten or more counts. The J gene is TRBJ1-2, the V gene TRBV5-5; 7 bases fit TRBD1. CDR3 length: 14 amino acids. CDR1 and CDR2 from the germline V gene are SGHKS and YYEKEE (reference sequence). V dropped 3 bases and J dropped 8; count of bases not matched to a gene: 10. The CDR3 region is CASSSLTGSGGYTF. In nucleotides, the CDR3 is TGTGCCAGCAGCTCCCTGACAGGGTCGGGCGGCTACACCTTC.

This clonotype was recorded many times. The chain carries TRBV28 and TRBJ1-2; maybe TRBD1 (5 bases). V was trimmed by 6 bases and J by 8 bases, leaving 10 bases between them. CDR3 length equals 11 residues. Germline V gives CDR1 MDHEN, CDR2 SYDVKM. The DNA of the CDR3 is TGTGCCAGCAGGGGGGGGAGGGGCTACACCTTC. Its translation: CASRGGRGYTF.

The chain employs TRBV15 and TRBJ1-3; a weak D match, TRBD1 (6 bases). V lost 5 bases and J lost 0, with 11 bases in between. In germline, CDR1 is LNHNV, CDR2 YYDKDF (reference sequence). The CDR3 has 15 residues. CDR3 loop: CATSATGSSGNTIYF. The CDR3 nucleotides are TGTGCCACCAGCGCCACAGGGAGCTCTGGAAACACCATATATTTT.

This clonotype came up many times. The chain joins TRBV2 to TRBJ2-7; no firm D call. CDR3 length: 13 amino acids. V gave up 3 bases and J gave up 4 bases, with 10 bases separating them. CDR1 SNHLY and CDR2 FYNNEI come from the germline V gene. For the CDR3, the DNA is TGTGCCAGCAGTGACCCGAGAGAGTACGAGCAGTACTTC. Amino acid sequence: CASSDPREYEQYF.

The rearrangement joins TRBV4-1 to TRBJ2-2; TRBD1 or TRBD2 may be the D gene (6 bases each). V was cut by 0 bases and J by 4 bases, with 9 bases left in between. CDR3 size: 15 residues. The germline CDR1 and CDR2 sequences are MGHRA and YSYEKL. Here the CDR3 reads CASSQDEGGTGELFF. In DNA, the CDR3 is TGCGCCAGCAGCCAAGACGAGGGGGGCACCGGGGAGCTGTTTTTT.

This clonotype has just a few counts. The V and J genes are TRBV24-1 and TRBJ1-1; TRBD1 matches at 7 bases. The CDR3 length is 14 residues. The V gene end was trimmed by 7 bases and the J gene end by 1 base; junction bases not matched to a gene: 5. In germline, CDR1 is KGHDR, CDR2 SFDVKD. CDR3 loop: CATRGDSTNTEAFF. In nucleotides, the CDR3 is TGTGCCACCAGGGGGGACAGCACGAACACTGAAGCTTTCTTT.

The table lists this clonotype with many counts. The chain is built from TRBV5-1 and TRBJ2-7; tentative D call: TRBD1 (5 bases). CDR1 is SGHRS and CDR2 is YFSETQ in the germline V gene. V was trimmed by 0 bases and J by 4 bases, leaving 14 bases between them. The CDR3 totals 15 residues. CDR3 nucleotide sequence: TGCGCCAGCAGCTTGGCCCAGGGTGGTCTTTACGAGCAGTACTTC. It encodes CASSLAQGGLYEQYF. Full variable domain (rest looked up from reference TRBV5-1 and TRBJ2-7): KAGVTQTPRYLIKTRGQQVTLSCSPISGHRSVSWYQQTPGQGLQFLFEYFSETQRNKGNFPGRFSGRQFSNSRSEMNVSTLELGDSALYLCASSLAQGGLYEQYFGPGTRLTVT.

This clonotype was observed at least ten times. The chain has TRBV29-1 and TRBJ2-4; no definite D call. Germline CDR1 is SQVTM and CDR2 is ANQGSEA. The CDR3 covers 11 residues. V lost 4 bases to trimming and J lost 8 bases, with 9 bases between them. CDR3 DNA: TGCAGCGTTGGAGCCCGAGACATTCAGTACTTC. This translates into CSVGARDIQYF.

This chain links TRBV30 with TRBJ1-5; no firm D call. The germline V and J ends were trimmed by 2 bases and 4 bases, with 6 bases remaining between them. The CDR3 is 12 amino acids. The germline V gene has CDR1 GTSNPN and CDR2 SVGIG (reference sequence). The CDR3 DNA is TGTGCCTGGAGTATACTAAATCAGCCCCAGCATTTT. Protein: CAWSILNQPQHF.

This clonotype was detected many times. The rearrangement links TRBV11-2 to TRBJ1-1; D is ambiguous. The CDR3 is 15 residues long. Germline lookup yields CDR1 SGHAT and CDR2 FQNNGV. Trimming shortened V by 6 bases and J by 5 bases, and 19 bases separated the two germline ends. The CDR3 is CASRQIRGPRTEAFF. The CDR3 coding sequence is TGTGCCAGCAGACAAATACGGGGTCCGAGGACTGAAGCTTTCTTT.

This clonotype was found many times. V is TRBV7-9 and J is TRBJ2-5; the match to TRBD1 covers 8 bases. V gave up 4 bases and J gave up 4 bases; unmatched junction bases: 8. Germline V lookup: CDR1 SEHNR, CDR2 FQNEAQ (reference sequence). The CDR3 covers 15 residues. CDR3 DNA sequence: TGTGCCAGCAGCTCCGGACAGGGCTGGGCAGAGACCCAGTACTTC. It codes for CASSSGQGWAETQYF.

This clonotype was detected ten times or more. This chain links TRBV12-3 or TRBV12-4 with TRBJ1-1; D is perhaps TRBD1 (5 bases). The CDR3 is 14 residues long. The ends were cut back, 6 bases at V and 3 bases at J, with 14 bases in the middle. The CDR3 sequence is CASSRGQGYTEAFF. CDR3 coding DNA: TGTGCCAGCAGCCGCGGACAAGGCTACACTGAAGCTTTCTTT.

This clonotype was counted ten times or more. V gene TRBV29-1 combines with J gene TRBJ2-5, with D hard to call. The germline gives CDR1 SQVTM, CDR2 ANQGSEA. CDR3 length: 13 amino acids. Trimming took off 4 bases at V and 5 bases at J, with 14 bases between the two ends. The CDR3 sequence: CSVALTQSETQYF. As DNA, the CDR3 is TGCAGCGTTGCGCTTACCCAATCCGAGACCCAGTACTTC.

At least ten counts were recorded for this clonotype. This chain links TRBV12-3 or TRBV12-4 with TRBJ2-5; TRBD2 is a possible D gene (6 bases). The CDR3 totals 15 residues. Trimming took off 3 bases at V and 5 bases at J, with 16 bases between the two ends. CDR3 amino acids: CASSFNTGVGETQYF. The CDR3 nucleotides are TGTGCCAGCAGTTTTAATACGGGAGTAGGGGAGACCCAGTACTTC.